This record covers a single TCR beta chain. The data derive from a study of T cell changes during pregnancy in multiple sclerosis. This CDR3 spans 14 amino acids. Per the germline V gene, CDR1 is SQVTM and CDR2 is ANQGSEA. Trimming removed 0 bases at V and 2 bases at J, with 11 bases between. Assay used: immunoSEQ multiplex PCR; TCRdb lists only in-frame clones, some missing. The sample includes approximately 70,000 clones, around nine tenths seen only once; the top ten take roughly 1.2%. This TCR came from a female donor with multiple sclerosis, enrolled in a pregnancy study. The chain combines TRBV29-1 with TRBJ2-7; D is uncertain. The source was peripheral blood, collected in the third trimester of pregnancy. CDR3 sequence: CSVEDVKGAYEQYF. Here the CDR3 DNA reads TGCAGCGTTGAAGACGTGAAAGGAGCCTACGAGCAGTACTTC.